The 3 T cell receptor beta chains below all came from one sample that was sequenced in a study of shared clonotypes between healthy human individuals. Some clones are missing from TCRdb's copy, which holds only in-frame ones; the method was immunoSEQ multiplex PCR. This table holds more than 2,000,000 clones, just over 90% found once. The sequencing input was naive CD4+ T cells from PBMCs. Subset meaning: CD45RA+ positively selected. The receptors here all came from a man aged 18-30 years in good health. Some clones in this sample may be carry-over from other donors' samples.

The chain joins TRBV28 to TRBJ2-4; 8 positions agree with TRBD1. Germline values: CDR1 MDHEN, CDR2 SYDVKM. J lost 3 bases, V lost 5 bases, and 3 bases had no gene match. The CDR3 length is 14 residues. CDR3 region: CASSMGQDKNIQYF. In DNA, the CDR3 is TGTGCCAGCAGTATGGGACAGGACAAAAACATTCAGTACTTC.

V and J are TRBV5-1 and TRBJ2-7; D may be TRBD1 (7 bases). Trimming left V 4 bases short and J 5 bases short, with 16 bases between. CDR3 size: 14 residues. Germline values: CDR1 SGHRS, CDR2 YFSETQ. CDR3 region: CASSLRQGGHEQYF. As DNA, the CDR3 is TGCGCCAGCAGCCTGAGACAGGGAGGCCACGAGCAGTACTTC.

V usage is TRBV4-1 and J usage is TRBJ1-2; a weak D match, TRBD1 (5 bases). The CDR3 covers 15 residues. CDR1 is MGHRA, CDR2 YSYEKL, per germline. The V end lost 1 base, the J end lost 7 bases, and 16 bases lay between the germline ends. This CDR3 is CASSQVPGSGFGYTF. CDR3 DNA sequence: TGCGCCAGCAGCCAAGTTCCAGGGTCAGGTTTTGGCTACACCTTC.